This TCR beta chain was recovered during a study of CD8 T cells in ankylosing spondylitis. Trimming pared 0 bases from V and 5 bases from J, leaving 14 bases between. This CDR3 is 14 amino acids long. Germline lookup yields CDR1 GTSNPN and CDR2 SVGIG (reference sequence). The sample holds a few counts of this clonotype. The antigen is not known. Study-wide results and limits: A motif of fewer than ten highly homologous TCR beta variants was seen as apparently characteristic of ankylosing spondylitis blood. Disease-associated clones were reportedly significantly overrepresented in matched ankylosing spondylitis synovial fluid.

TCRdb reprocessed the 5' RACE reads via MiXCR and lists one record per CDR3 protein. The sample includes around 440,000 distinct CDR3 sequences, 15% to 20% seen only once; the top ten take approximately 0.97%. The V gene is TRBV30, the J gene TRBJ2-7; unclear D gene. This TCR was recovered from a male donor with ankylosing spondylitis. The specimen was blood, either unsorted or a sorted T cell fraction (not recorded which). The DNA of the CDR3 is TGTGCCTGGAGTGTCGTAGATCGCCTAGACGAGCAGTACTTC. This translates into CAWSVVDRLDEQYF.